This T cell receptor beta chain was retrieved from a study of T cell repertoires in cytomegalovirus infection. MiXCR was run by TCRdb on the reads, yielding one entry per CDR3 protein. The profile shows about 740,000 distinct CDR3 sequences, 35% of them singletons. Notes on this clonotype: Its antigen remains unidentified.

The CDR3 runs 18 residues. Trimming removed 5 bases from V and 7 bases from J; junction bases left unmatched: 20. The germline V gene has CDR1 SGHTA and CDR2 FQGNSA. Overall study results and limits: HLA-C-restricted CMV-specific TCR beta clonotypes prevailed in the ex vivo response.

Sequences were obtained from PBMCs. This chain joins TRBV7-2 and TRBJ2-1; TRBD2 aligns across 7 bases. This clonotype originated in a human donor in good health (CMV status not recorded). Some clones in this sample may be carry-over from other donors' samples. The DNA of the CDR3 is TGTGCCAGCAGCCCCCGCGGGGGAGCTCCCTTAGGAGCAAATGAGCAGTTCTTC. It is translated as CASSPRGGAPLGANEQFF. Drawing the rest from reference TRBV7-2 and TRBJ2-1, the complete variable domain is GAGVSQSPSNKVTEKGKDVELRCDPISGHTALYWYRQSLGQGLEFLIYFQGNSAPDKSGLPSDRFSAERTGGSVSTLTIQRTQQEDSAVYLCASSPRGGAPLGANEQFFGPGTRLTVL.